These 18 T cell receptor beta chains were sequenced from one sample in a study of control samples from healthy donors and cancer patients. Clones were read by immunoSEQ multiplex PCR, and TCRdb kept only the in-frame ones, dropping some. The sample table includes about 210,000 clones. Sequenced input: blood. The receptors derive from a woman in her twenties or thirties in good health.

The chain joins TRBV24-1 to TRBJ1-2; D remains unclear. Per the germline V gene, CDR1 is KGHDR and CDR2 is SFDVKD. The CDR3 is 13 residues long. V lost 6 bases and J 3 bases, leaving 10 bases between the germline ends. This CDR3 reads CATSTSKDYGYTF. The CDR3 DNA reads TGTGCCACCAGTACTTCCAAGGACTATGGCTACACCTTC.

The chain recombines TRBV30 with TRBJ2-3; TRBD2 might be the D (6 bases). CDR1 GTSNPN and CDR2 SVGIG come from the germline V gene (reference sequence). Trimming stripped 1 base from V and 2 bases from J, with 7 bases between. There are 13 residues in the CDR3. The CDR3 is CAWSAGVTDTQYF. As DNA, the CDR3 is TGTGCCTGGAGTGCGGGGGTCACAGATACGCAGTATTTT.

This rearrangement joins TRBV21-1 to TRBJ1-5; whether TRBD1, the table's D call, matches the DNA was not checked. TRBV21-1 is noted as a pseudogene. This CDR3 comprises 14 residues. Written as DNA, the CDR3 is TGTGCCAGCAGCGGTCCAGTTGGCAATCAGCCCCAGCATTTT. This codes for CASSGPVGNQPQHF.

CDR3 DNA sequence: TGTGCCAGCAGTGATAGACAGGGAACTGAAGCTTTCTTT. Amino acid sequence: CASSDRQGTEAFF. The chain carries TRBV6-1 and TRBJ1-1; 7 nucleotides agree with TRBD1. V lost 3 bases and J lost 5; bases outside the gene matches: 3. The length of the CDR3 is 13 residues. The germline CDR1 and CDR2 sequences are MNHNS and SASEGT.

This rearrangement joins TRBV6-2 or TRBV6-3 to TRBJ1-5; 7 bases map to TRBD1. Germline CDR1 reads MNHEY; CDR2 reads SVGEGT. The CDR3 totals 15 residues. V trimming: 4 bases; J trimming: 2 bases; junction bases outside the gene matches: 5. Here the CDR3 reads CASSLDRVGNQPQHF. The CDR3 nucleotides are TGTGCCAGCAGTTTAGACAGGGTGGGCAATCAGCCCCAGCATTTT.

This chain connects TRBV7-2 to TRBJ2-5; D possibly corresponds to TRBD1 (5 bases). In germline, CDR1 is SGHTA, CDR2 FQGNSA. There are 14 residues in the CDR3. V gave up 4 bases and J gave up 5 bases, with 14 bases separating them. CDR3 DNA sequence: TGTGCCAGCAGCTCTGACAGCGTGAGGGAGACCCAGTACTTC. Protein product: CASSSDSVRETQYF.

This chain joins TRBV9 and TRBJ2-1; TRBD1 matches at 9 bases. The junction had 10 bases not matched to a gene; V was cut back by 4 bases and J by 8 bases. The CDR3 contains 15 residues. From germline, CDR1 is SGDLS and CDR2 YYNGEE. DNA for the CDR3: TGTGCCAGCAGCCTACCGGGACAGGGAACACATGAGCAGTTCTTC. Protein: CASSLPGQGTHEQFF.

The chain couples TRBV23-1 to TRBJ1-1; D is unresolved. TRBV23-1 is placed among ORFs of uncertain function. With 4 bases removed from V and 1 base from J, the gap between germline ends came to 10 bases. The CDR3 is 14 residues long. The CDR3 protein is CASSPADRNTEAFF. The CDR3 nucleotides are TGCGCCAGCAGTCCTGCAGACCGGAACACTGAAGCTTTCTTT.

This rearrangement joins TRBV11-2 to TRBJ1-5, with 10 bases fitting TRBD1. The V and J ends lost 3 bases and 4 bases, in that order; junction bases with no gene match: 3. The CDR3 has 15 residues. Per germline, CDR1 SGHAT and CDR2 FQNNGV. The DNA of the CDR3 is TGTGCCAGCAGCTTTGGGACAGGGGTAAATCAGCCCCAGCATTTT. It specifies CASSFGTGVNQPQHF. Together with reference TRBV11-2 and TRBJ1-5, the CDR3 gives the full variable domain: EAGVAQSPRYKIIEKRQSVAFWCNPISGHATLYWYQQILGQGPKLLIQFQNNGVVDDSQLPKDRFSAERLKGVDSTLKIQPAKLEDSAVYLCASSFGTGVNQPQHFGDGTRLSIL.

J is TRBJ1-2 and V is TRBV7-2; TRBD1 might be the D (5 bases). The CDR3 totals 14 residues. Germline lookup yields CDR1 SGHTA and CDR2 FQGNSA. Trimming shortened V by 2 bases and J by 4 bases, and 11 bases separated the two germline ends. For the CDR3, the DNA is TGTGCCAGCAGCTTAAGCGCGGGGGTCTATGGCTACACCTTC. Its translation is CASSLSAGVYGYTF. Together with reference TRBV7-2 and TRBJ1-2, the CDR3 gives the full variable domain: GAGVSQSPSNKVTEKGKDVELRCDPISGHTALYWYRQSLGQGLEFLIYFQGNSAPDKSGLPSDRFSAERTGGSVSTLTIQRTQQEDSAVYLCASSLSAGVYGYTFGSGTRLTVV.

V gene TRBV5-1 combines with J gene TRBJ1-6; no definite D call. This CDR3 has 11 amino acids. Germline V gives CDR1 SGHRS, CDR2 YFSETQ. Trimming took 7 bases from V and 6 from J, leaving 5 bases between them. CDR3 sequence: CASGVNSPLHF. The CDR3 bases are TGCGCCAGCGGGGTTAATTCACCCCTCCACTTT.

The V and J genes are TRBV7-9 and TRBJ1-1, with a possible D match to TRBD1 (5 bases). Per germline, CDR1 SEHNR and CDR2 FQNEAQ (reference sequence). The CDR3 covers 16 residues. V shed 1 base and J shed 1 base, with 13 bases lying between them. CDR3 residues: CASSLGGNRRNTEAFF. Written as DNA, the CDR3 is TGTGCCAGCAGCTTAGGAGGGAACAGGCGGAACACTGAAGCTTTCTTT.

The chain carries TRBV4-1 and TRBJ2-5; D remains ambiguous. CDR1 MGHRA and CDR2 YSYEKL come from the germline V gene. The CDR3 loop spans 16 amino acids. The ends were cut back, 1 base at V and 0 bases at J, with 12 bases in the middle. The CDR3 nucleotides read TGCGCCAGCAGCCAAGGGCCAGCATCGGACCAAGAGACCCAGTACTTC. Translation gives CASSQGPASDQETQYF.

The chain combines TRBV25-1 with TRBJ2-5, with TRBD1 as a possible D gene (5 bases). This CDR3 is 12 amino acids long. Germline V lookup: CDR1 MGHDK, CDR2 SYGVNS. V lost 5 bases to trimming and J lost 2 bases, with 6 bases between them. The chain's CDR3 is CASSSGQETQYF. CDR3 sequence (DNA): TGTGCCAGCAGTTCAGGGCAAGAGACCCAGTACTTC.

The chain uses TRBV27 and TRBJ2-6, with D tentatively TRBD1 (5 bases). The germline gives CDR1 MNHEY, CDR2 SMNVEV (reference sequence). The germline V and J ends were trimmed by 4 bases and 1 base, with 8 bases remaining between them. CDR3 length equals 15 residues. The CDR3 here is CASSSPGSGANVLTF. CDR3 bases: TGTGCCAGCAGTTCCCCAGGGTCTGGGGCCAACGTCCTGACTTTC.

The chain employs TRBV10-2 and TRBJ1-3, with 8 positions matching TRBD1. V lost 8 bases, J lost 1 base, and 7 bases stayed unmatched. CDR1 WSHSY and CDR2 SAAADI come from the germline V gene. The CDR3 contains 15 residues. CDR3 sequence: CASWGRQGSGNTIYF. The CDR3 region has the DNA TGCGCCAGCTGGGGTCGACAGGGGTCTGGAAACACCATATATTTT.

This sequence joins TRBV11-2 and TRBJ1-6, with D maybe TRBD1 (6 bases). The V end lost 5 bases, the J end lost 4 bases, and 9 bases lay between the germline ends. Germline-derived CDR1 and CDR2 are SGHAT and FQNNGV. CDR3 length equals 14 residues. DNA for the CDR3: TGTGCCAGCAGCCTAACAGGGTATAATTCACCCCTCCACTTT. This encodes CASSLTGYNSPLHF.

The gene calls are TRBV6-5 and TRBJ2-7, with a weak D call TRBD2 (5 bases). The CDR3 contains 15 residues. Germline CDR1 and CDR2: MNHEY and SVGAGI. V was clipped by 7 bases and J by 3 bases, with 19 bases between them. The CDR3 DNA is TGTGCCAGCACAACCTCCGGGCTAGCAAACTACGAGCAGTACTTC. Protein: CASTTSGLANYEQYF.